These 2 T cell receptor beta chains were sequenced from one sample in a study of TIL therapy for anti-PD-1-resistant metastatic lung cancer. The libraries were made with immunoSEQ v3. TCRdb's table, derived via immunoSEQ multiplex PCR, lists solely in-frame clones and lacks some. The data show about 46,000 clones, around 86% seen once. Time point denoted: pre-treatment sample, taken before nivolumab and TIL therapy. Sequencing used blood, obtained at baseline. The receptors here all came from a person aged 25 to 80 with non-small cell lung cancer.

In DNA, the CDR3 is TGTGCCAGCAGCGGGACAGGGATCTACGAGCAGTACTTC. Translated, it gives CASSGTGIYEQYF. This sequence joins TRBV2 and TRBJ2-7, with 9 bases aligning to TRBD1. The CDR3 totals 13 residues. After removal of 6 bases from V and 3 bases from J, the junction contained 3 bases not matched to a gene. The germline V gene has CDR1 SNHLY and CDR2 FYNNEI.

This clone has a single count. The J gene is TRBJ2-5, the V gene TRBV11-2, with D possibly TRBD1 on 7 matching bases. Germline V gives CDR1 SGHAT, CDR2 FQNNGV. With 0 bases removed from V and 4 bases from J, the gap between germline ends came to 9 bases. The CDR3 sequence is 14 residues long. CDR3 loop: CASSLDQGGETQYF. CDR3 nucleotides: TGTGCCAGCAGCTTAGATCAGGGGGGAGAGACCCAGTACTTC.